The rows below give T cell receptor beta chains drawn from one sample of a study of blood T cell repertoires in COVID-19. Generated by immunoSEQ multiplex PCR, the TCRdb table keeps only in-frame clones and is missing some. Here the sample spans 55,000 to 85,000 clones, around three quarters being singletons. Sequencing used peripheral blood. Receptor source: a man aged 55 to 69 with active or convalescent COVID-19. Both conserved end residues are part of each CDR3. D genes are given only for firm matches. Rows give clone size only sometimes, using once, few, many, or a class for an expanded clone.

>TRBJ1-2|TRBV6-5|13|NA|TRBD1
TGTGCCAGCAGTCCTACAGGGGTCTATGGCTACACCTTC
CASSPTGVYGYTF
>TRBJ2-1|TRBV11-3|14|NA|TRBD1
TGTGCCAGCAGCTTAGGACCGCGACAGGGTGAGCAGTTCTTC
CASSLGPRQGEQFF
>TRBJ1-4|TRBV19|13|NA|NA
TGTGCCAGCTCTGAGCGGGCAAATGAAAAACTGTTTTTT
CASSERANEKLFF
>TRBJ2-5|TRBV7-3|13|NA|NA
TGTGCCAGCAGCTTAGAGAGGGAAGAGACCCAGTACTTC
CASSLEREETQYF
>TRBJ1-1|TRBV30|14|NA|TRBD1
TGTGCCTGGAGTGAGGGGACAGTTTGGGATTTGGCTTTCTTT
CAWSEGTVWDLAFF
>TRBJ1-2|TRBV2|12|NA|NA
TGTGCCAGCAGGGCGGGGAACTATGGCTACACCTTC
CASRAGNYGYTF
>TRBJ2-1|TRBV6-1|16|NA|NA
TGTGCCAGCAGTGAATGGGGAAGGGGTACCTACAATGAGCAGTTCTTC
CASSEWGRGTYNEQFF
>TRBJ2-3|TRBV19|16|NA|NA
TGTGCCAGTACCATGAGGGCAGAAATGAGGCACGATACGCAGTATTTT
CASTMRAEMRHDTQYF
>TRBJ2-1|TRBV19|14|few|TRBD1
TGTGCCAGTAGTACCCTGACAGGGGGCAATGAGCAGTTCTTC
CASSTLTGGNEQFF
>TRBJ2-3|TRBV28|16|few|TRBD2
TGTGCCAGCAGTCCCCGGACTAGCGGCAGCACAGATACGCAGTATTTT
CASSPRTSGSTDTQYF
>TRBJ2-3|TRBV27|14|NA|NA
TGTGCCAGCAGTCCGGGACAAGGGCCAGATACGCAGTATTTT
CASSPGQGPDTQYF
>TRBJ1-5|TRBV6-2/TRBV6-3|17|few|NA
TGTGCCAGCAGCTATCGCCAACAACACAGGGTAAGGCAGCCCCAGCATTTT
CASSYRQQHRVRQPQHF
>TRBJ2-1|TRBV2|13|NA|NA
TGTGCCAGCAGCCCCGGGACCTACAATGAGCAGTTCTTC
CASSPGTYNEQFF
>TRBJ2-2|TRBV5-4|18|NA|TRBD2
TGTGCCAGCAGCGTGGGGAGCGGGGGGTTCGCGAACACCGGGGAGCTGTTTTTT
CASSVGSGGFANTGELFF
>TRBJ1-1|TRBV28|15|NA|NA
TGTGCCAGCAGTCACCAAGGGGGGGGGAACACTGAAGCTTTCTTT
CASSHQGGGNTEAFF
>TRBJ2-3|TRBV2|17|NA|TRBD2
TGTGCCAGGATGGGACTAGCGGGGGGGCCGGCGACAGATACGCAGTATTTT
CARMGLAGGPATDTQYF
>TRBJ2-1|TRBV6-5|13|few|TRBD2
TGTGCCAGCAGTTACTCCTCCCGCGGGGAGGGGTTCTTC
CASSYSSRGEGFF
>TRBJ2-2|TRBV6-2/TRBV6-3|15|few|NA
TGTGCCAGCAGGCCTCAGGGGATGTTGTCCGGGGAGCTGTTTTTT
CASRPQGMLSGELFF
>TRBJ2-7|TRBV20-1|14|NA|NA
TGCAGTGCTAGTCGGTTACTAAGCTCCTACGAGCAGTACTTC
CSASRLLSSYEQYF
>TRBJ2-7|TRBV28|14|NA|NA
TGTGCCAGCAGTTTCCCGACAGACAACTACGAGCAGTACTTC
CASSFPTDNYEQYF
>TRBJ1-1|TRBV28|13|NA|NA
TGTGCCAGCAGTTTAGTTGGGCGCACTGAAGCTTTCTTT
CASSLVGRTEAFF
>TRBJ2-7|TRBV18|13|NA|NA
TGTGCCAGCTCACCAGCGCAAACCTACGAGCAGTACTTC
CASSPAQTYEQYF
>TRBJ1-1|TRBV7-2|15|many|NA
TGTGCCAGCAGCTTAGCGGCCGGGTTCGACACTGAAGCTTTCTTT
CASSLAAGFDTEAFF
>TRBJ2-2|TRBV6-6|14|NA|NA
TGTGCCAGCAGTCGATCACAGGACACCGGGGAGCTGTTTTTT
CASSRSQDTGELFF
>TRBJ1-1|TRBV11-1|14|NA|NA
TGTGCCAGCAGCTCTGGTGGGAGCGCCGCTGAAGCTTTCTTT
CASSSGGSAAEAFF
>TRBJ2-2|TRBV5-1|14|NA|NA
TGCGCCAGCAGCTTGGACGGGAACACCGGGGAGCTGTTTTTT
CASSLDGNTGELFF
>TRBJ1-5|TRBV7-5|14|NA|NA
TGTGTCAGAAGCTTAAAGGGGGACAATCAGCCCCAGCATTTT
CVRSLKGDNQPQHF
>TRBJ2-1|TRBV18|14|NA|TRBD2
TGTGCCAGCTCACGGGACTACACCTACAATGAGCAGTTCTTC
CASSRDYTYNEQFF
>TRBJ2-7|TRBV18|16|once|NA
TGTGCCAGCTCACCCTCTAACGGTCGTACCTCCTACGAGCAGTACTTC
CASSPSNGRTSYEQYF
>TRBJ2-6|TRBV27|17|NA|NA
TGTGCCAGCAGTTTCTTAGACTTCGTCTCTGGGGCCAACGTCCTGACTTTC
CASSFLDFVSGANVLTF
>TRBJ2-1|TRBV20-1|14|NA|NA
TGCAGTGCTAGTGGGAGACTAACCTACAATGAGCAGTTCTTC
CSASGRLTYNEQFF
>TRBJ2-7|TRBV28|15|NA|NA
TGTGCCAGCAGCCGTACAGGGCCCCCATCGCTATTGGAGTACTTC
CASSRTGPPSLLEYF
>TRBJ2-1|TRBV5-6|14|NA|NA
TGTGCCAGCAGCTTGCGGGGATACTACAATGAGCAGTTCTTC
CASSLRGYYNEQFF
>TRBJ1-1|TRBV18|16|NA|NA
TGTGCCAGCTCACCACCGGCAGGGGCAGGGAACACTGAAGCTTTCTTT
CASSPPAGAGNTEAFF
>TRBJ1-1|TRBV29-1|13|NA|TRBD1
TGCAGCGTTGGTACAGGGGAATTTTCTGAAGCTTTCTTT
CSVGTGEFSEAFF
>TRBJ1-4|TRBV19|13|NA|NA
TGTGCCAGTTGCGAGACAGGACCGGGAAAACTGTTTTTT
CASCETGPGKLFF
>TRBJ1-2|TRBV7-2|15|NA|TRBD1
TGTGCCAGCAGCTTAGGGACAGGGGGTAACTATGGCTACACCTTC
CASSLGTGGNYGYTF
>TRBJ1-5|TRBV10-2|16|NA|TRBD1
TGCGCCAGCAGTGAGTCGCGACAGGGGCCGAATCAGCCCCAGCATTTT
CASSESRQGPNQPQHF
>TRBJ2-7|TRBV5-1|14|NA|TRBD2
TGCGCCAGCAGCTCGGGGACTAGCGTGTACGAGCAGTACTTC
CASSSGTSVYEQYF
>TRBJ1-2|TRBV9|15|NA|NA
TGTGCCAGCAGCGTAGAAGGGAGCCTAAACTATGGCTACACCTTC
CASSVEGSLNYGYTF
>TRBJ1-2|TRBV12-3/TRBV12-4|12|NA|TRBD1
TGTGCCAGACAGGGGGTAGTCTATGGCTACACCTTC
CARQGVVYGYTF
>TRBJ1-6|TRBV18|14|NA|NA
TGTGCCAGCTCACCTCGGGACACAGTGTCACCCCTCCACTTT
CASSPRDTVSPLHF
>TRBJ1-1|TRBV6-6|13|NA|TRBD1
TGTGCCAGCAGTTACTCGGGGACAGGGAAGACTTTCTTT
CASSYSGTGKTFF
>TRBJ2-3|TRBV2|15|NA|NA
TGTGCCAGCAGTGAAATTGGTCTAGCTTCAGATACGCAGTATTTT
CASSEIGLASDTQYF
>TRBJ1-5|TRBV19|15|NA|NA
TGTGCCAGTGGCCCCGGGACACTTAGCAATCAGCCCCAGCATTTT
CASGPGTLSNQPQHF